What follows are 24 T cell receptor beta chains derived from one specimen sequenced in a study of T cell responses to AZD1222 COVID-19 vaccine. The method was immunoSEQ multiplex PCR; TCRdb's version includes in-frame clones alone and lacks a portion of them. This sample has 120,000 or so clones; approximately 85% occur once, and the top ten carry over 8%. Material: peripheral blood, obtained on day 0 of AZD1222 vaccination. Receptors were obtained from an adult in good health.

The chain is built from TRBV7-2 and TRBJ2-5; TRBD2 agrees at 13 bases. This CDR3 is built from 15 residues. Germline-derived CDR1 and CDR2 are SGHTA and FQGNSA. V gave up 5 bases and J gave up 7 bases; unmatched junction bases: 7. As DNA, the CDR3 is TGTGCCAGCAGCCAAGGACTAGCGGGAGTTACGACCCAGTACTTC. Translating gives CASSQGLAGVTTQYF.

This chain uses TRBV4-3 with TRBJ2-5, with D perhaps matching TRBD2 (6 bases). The CDR3 sequence is 15 residues long. The V gene lost 3 bases and the J gene lost 5 bases, with 16 bases spanning the gap. Looked up from germline, CDR1 is LGHNA and CDR2 is YSLEER. The chain's CDR3 is CASSQGLQRGETQYF. The CDR3 DNA follows: TGCGCCAGCAGCCAGGGCTTGCAACGGGGGGAGACCCAGTACTTC.

The chain carries TRBV6-5 and TRBJ1-4; the match to TRBD1 covers 8 bases. The CDR3 contains 14 residues. Germline values: CDR1 MNHEY, CDR2 SVGAGI. V was clipped by 6 bases and J by 6 bases; unmatched bases: 6. This CDR3 reads CASRRTGGDEKLFF. The DNA of the CDR3 is TGTGCCAGCAGGCGCACAGGGGGAGATGAAAAACTGTTTTTT.

This sequence joins TRBV2 and TRBJ2-6, with TRBD1 matching 12 bases. This CDR3 contains 17 residues. V shed 4 bases, J shed 2 bases, and the junction held 3 bases outside the gene matches. The germline gives CDR1 SNHLY, CDR2 FYNNEI. The CDR3 region has the DNA TGTGCCAGCAGTGGTGGGACAGGGGGCACTGGGGCCAACGTCCTGACTTTC. This gives the protein CASSGGTGGTGANVLTF.

CDR3 amino acids: CASSVTGNEQFF. CDR3 coding DNA: TGTGCCAGCAGTGTGACAGGGAATGAGCAGTTCTTC. The chain has TRBV12-3 or TRBV12-4 and TRBJ2-1, with 7 positions matching TRBD1. The CDR3 has 12 residues. The junction had 2 bases not matched to a gene; V was cut back by 5 bases and J by 7 bases.

The rearrangement joins TRBV19 to TRBJ1-3; weak D call: TRBD1 (6 bases). The V and J ends lost 5 bases and 0 bases respectively, with 17 bases between them. The germline V gene has CDR1 LNHDA and CDR2 SQIVND (reference sequence). The CDR3 length is 17 residues. This CDR3 is CASSLATRGSSGNTIYF. CDR3 nucleotide sequence: TGTGCCAGTAGTCTCGCGACGAGGGGGAGCTCTGGAAACACCATATATTTT.

This clone was seen more than once but under ten times. The genes are TRBV6-2 or TRBV6-3 and TRBJ2-2; D gene ambiguous. There are 15 residues in the CDR3. Germline V gene sequence: CDR1 MNHEY, CDR2 SVGEGT. V was shortened by 2 bases and J by 2 bases, with 9 bases between the two germline ends. CDR3 protein: CASSYLRRNTGELFF. CDR3 DNA sequence: TGTGCCAGCAGTTACCTCCGTCGCAACACCGGGGAGCTGTTTTTT.

This CDR3 is CASSPTIWGGPGANVLTF. CDR3 nucleotide sequence: TGTGCCAGCAGTCCCACCATATGGGGGGGGCCTGGGGCCAACGTCCTGACTTTC. This chain joins TRBV27 and TRBJ2-6; TRBD2 is a possible D gene (7 bases). Germline V gives CDR1 MNHEY, CDR2 SMNVEV (reference sequence). The CDR3 has 18 amino acids. The V and J ends lost 5 bases and 2 bases respectively, with 19 bases between them.

J is TRBJ1-5 and V is TRBV10-3; D uncertain. From germline, CDR1 is ENHRY and CDR2 SYGVKD. The CDR3 consists of 15 residues. V was cut by 4 bases and J by 5 bases, with 15 bases left in between. The CDR3 here is CAISATARGDQPQHF. The DNA for the CDR3 is TGTGCCATCAGTGCAACGGCTCGCGGGGATCAGCCCCAGCATTTT.

The gene calls are TRBV7-2 and TRBJ2-2; D may be TRBD2 (6 bases). Germline-derived CDR1 and CDR2 are SGHTA and FQGNSA. Trimming removed 5 bases at V and 2 bases at J, with 15 bases between. This CDR3 region has 16 residues. For the CDR3, the DNA is TGTGCCAGCAGCCAAGAATCGGGACTTAACACCGGGGAGCTGTTTTTT. It specifies CASSQESGLNTGELFF.

This clone was seen only a few times. The chain employs TRBV5-8 and TRBJ2-7, with no clear D. The germline V gene has CDR1 SGHTS and CDR2 YDEGEE. This CDR3 spans 14 amino acids. V gave up 5 bases and J gave up 3 bases, with 15 bases separating them. The CDR3 DNA reads as TGTGCCAGCAGTAAAGCCCAGAAAGGCTACGAGCAGTACTTC. This encodes CASSKAQKGYEQYF.

The rearrangement links TRBV7-3 to TRBJ1-1; D is unresolved. There are 14 residues in the CDR3. V was cut by 4 bases and J by 4 bases, with 13 bases left in between. Germline lookup yields CDR1 SGHTA and CDR2 FQGTGA. CDR3 sequence reads: CASSSDPSGTEAFF. In DNA, the CDR3 is TGTGCCAGCAGCTCCGACCCATCGGGCACTGAAGCTTTCTTT.

This clone was counted only a few times. The genes are TRBV14 and TRBJ1-2, with 8 positions matching TRBD1. The CDR3 has 17 amino acids. Germline V gene data show CDR1 as SGHDN and CDR2 as FVKESK. Losses at the gene ends were 4 bases for V and 0 bases for J; bases not matched to a gene: 10. CDR3 nucleotide sequence: TGTGCCAGCAGCCGCCGCGGACAGGGCGAATCTAACTATGGCTACACCTTC. Residues: CASSRRGQGESNYGYTF.

This rearrangement joins TRBV5-1 to TRBJ1-5, with 9 bases matching TRBD1. Germline V gene data show CDR1 as SGHRS and CDR2 as YFSETQ. This CDR3 is 16 amino acids long. Trimming cost V 4 bases and J 2 bases; bases outside gene matches: 7. Written as DNA, the CDR3 is TGCGCCAGCAGCCCTACAGGGGGCGGGGGCAATCAGCCCCAGCATTTT. Amino acid sequence: CASSPTGGGGNQPQHF.

The rearrangement uses TRBV28 and TRBJ1-2; D is uncertain. Trimming stripped 3 bases from V and 5 bases from J, with 7 bases between. The CDR3 is 12 residues long. Germline V gene sequence: CDR1 MDHEN, CDR2 SYDVKM. This CDR3 reads CASSLSRYGYTF. The CDR3 DNA is TGTGCCAGCAGTTTGTCCCGGTATGGCTACACCTTC.

The chain carries TRBV7-2 and TRBJ2-5, with TRBD2 identical over 15 bases. The J segment lost 5 bases and the V segment lost 5 bases, leaving 6 bases of the junction unmatched. Germline assignment: CDR1 SGHTA and CDR2 FQGNSA. The CDR3 sequence is 16 residues long. The CDR3 nucleotides are TGTGCCAGCAGCCTCGGACTAGCGGGAGGGGCGGAGACCCAGTACTTC. Translated: CASSLGLAGGAETQYF.

The chain recombines TRBV10-1 with TRBJ1-5; D unresolved. Trimming shortened V by 8 bases and J by 2 bases, and 22 bases separated the two germline ends. The CDR3 has 17 amino acids. Germline V gene sequence: CDR1 WNHNN, CDR2 SYGVQD (reference sequence). The DNA for the CDR3 is TGCGCCAGCGATAATAACCCCCCCGCCTTGTGCAATCAGCCCCAGCATTTT. It encodes CASDNNPPALCNQPQHF.

J is TRBJ1-5 and V is TRBV27; D unclear. The CDR3 contains 15 residues. Looked up from germline, CDR1 is MNHEY and CDR2 is SMNVEV (reference sequence). V lost 1 base and J lost 6, with 13 bases in between. The CDR3 DNA follows: TGTGCCAGCAGTTTATTAGGAGGGCTCGGTCAGCCCCAGCATTTT. Translated: CASSLLGGLGQPQHF.

This clone was observed a handful of times. The V and J genes are TRBV4-3 and TRBJ1-6, with D possibly TRBD1 on 5 matching bases. CDR1 is LGHNA, CDR2 YSLEER, per germline. V was shortened by 0 bases and J by 8 bases, with 20 bases between the two germline ends. This CDR3 comprises 18 residues. CDR3 amino acids: CASSQDPARGDLYSPLHF. CDR3 nucleotides: TGCGCCAGCAGCCAAGATCCGGCCCGGGGGGATTTGTATTCACCCCTCCACTTT.

The V and J genes are TRBV7-8 and TRBJ2-7, with D maybe TRBD1 (6 bases). CDR1 and CDR2 from the germline V gene are SGHVS and FQNEAQ. The V end was cut by 5 bases, the J end by 2 bases, with 13 bases between. This CDR3 has 14 residues. CDR3: CASSLSRDTYEQYF. The CDR3 nucleotides read TGTGCCAGCAGCCTTTCCCGGGACACCTACGAGCAGTACTTC. Drawing the rest from reference TRBV7-8 and TRBJ2-7, the complete variable domain is GAGVSQSPRYKVAKRGQDVALRCDPISGHVSLFWYQQALGQGPEFLTYFQNEAQLDKSGLPSDRFFAERPEGSVSTLKIQRTQQEDSAVYLCASSLSRDTYEQYFGPGTRLTVT.

The CDR3, as DNA: TGTGCCAGCTCACCACCTAAAAGGGTCCCCCCTAGGTTGTACGAGCAGTACTTC. Protein sequence: CASSPPKRVPPRLYEQYF. This chain connects TRBV18 to TRBJ2-7; D is ambiguous. This CDR3 spans 18 amino acids. V lost 0 bases, J lost 4 bases, and 22 bases lay in between. Looked up from germline, CDR1 is KGHSH and CDR2 is LQKENI.

The V and J genes are TRBV20-1 and TRBJ2-2, with 10 bases that match TRBD2. Germline CDR1 and CDR2: DFQATT and SNEGSKA (reference sequence). The CDR3 runs to 17 residues. The V gene end was trimmed by 3 bases and the J gene end by 0 bases; junction bases not matched to a gene: 7. The CDR3 DNA is TGCAGTGCTAGTCGGTTAGCGGGAGGACCGAACACCGGGGAGCTGTTTTTT. It yields the protein CSASRLAGGPNTGELFF.

The chain uses TRBV5-1 and TRBJ1-6; no firm D call. CDR1 and CDR2 (germline): SGHRS, YFSETQ. The CDR3 sequence is 16 residues long. The V and J ends lost 4 bases and 0 bases respectively, with 11 bases between them. Here the CDR3 DNA reads TGCGCCAGCAGCCCCCGCGGGAGCTCCTATAATTCACCCCTCCACTTT. Translated, it gives CASSPRGSSYNSPLHF.

The chain combines TRBV20-1 with TRBJ2-3; 13 nucleotides align to TRBD2. CDR1 DFQATT and CDR2 SNEGSKA come from the germline V gene (reference sequence). Losses at the gene ends were 3 bases for V and 5 bases for J; bases not matched to a gene: 8. This CDR3 spans 16 amino acids. The CDR3 protein is CSASSGTSGEGDTQYF. DNA of the CDR3: TGCAGTGCTAGTTCCGGGACTAGCGGGGAGGGAGATACGCAGTATTTT.